Shown below are 22 T cell receptor beta chains from a single sample sequenced in a study of vaccination and CD4 T cells after COVID-19. No antigen has been identified for these receptors. The Oncomine TCR Beta short-read assay sequenced DNA from cultured CD4+ T cells. TCRdb re-derived calls from the PCR reads in MiXCR, one entry per CDR3 protein. The sample contains fewer than 8,000 distinct CDR3 sequences, about a third of which appear only once. As to treatment: approximately nine-day PBMC culture with coronavirus spike peptide pools or control peptides (ViraFEST assay). These CD4+ T cells came from an unexposed donor, sampled before the COVID-19 pandemic (2011-2018). Sequencing was done on a sample of CD4+ T cells from blood, cultured in vitro. These receptor sequences come from a human donor in good health.

The rearrangement joins TRBV7-8 to TRBJ1-2; a possible D gene is TRBD1 (6 bases). Trimming removed 2 bases at V and 6 bases at J, with 16 bases between. Germline loops: CDR1 SGHVS, CDR2 FQNEAQ. The CDR3 sequence is 15 residues long. CDR3 protein: CASSLQGRFSDGYTF. The CDR3 nucleotides are TGTGCCAGCAGCTTACAGGGGAGATTTTCGGATGGCTACACCTTC.

This clonotype turned up a few times. The V gene is TRBV20-1, the J gene TRBJ2-5; no clear D. Germline loops: CDR1 DFQATT, CDR2 SNEGSKA (reference sequence). Deletions cut 4 bases from V and 5 bases from J, with 14 bases between. CDR3 length: 13 residues. The CDR3 region is CSAIDQPEETQYF. The CDR3 nucleotides read TGCAGTGCTATAGACCAGCCAGAGGAGACCCAGTACTTC.

The chain uses TRBV7-6 and TRBJ2-5; tentatively, D is TRBD1 or TRBD2 (5 bases each). CDR1 and CDR2 (germline): SGHVS, FNYEAQ. The length of the CDR3 is 14 residues. With 5 bases removed from V and 7 bases from J, the gap between germline ends came to 17 bases. The CDR3 DNA reads TGTGCCAGCAGCACCTTAGGGGTTGGAGGGACCCAGTACTTC. Its protein is CASSTLGVGGTQYF.

The chain couples TRBV29-1 to TRBJ1-1; D remains unclear. Germline V lookup: CDR1 SQVTM, CDR2 ANQGSEA. The V and J ends lost 0 bases and 2 bases respectively, with 4 bases between them. The CDR3 has 12 residues. The CDR3, as DNA: TGCAGCGTTGAAGAGGACAACACTGAAGCTTTCTTT. It encodes CSVEEDNTEAFF.

CDR3 sequence reads: CASRGRGMYEQFF. In DNA, the CDR3 is TGCGCCAGCAGAGGGCGGGGTATGTATGAGCAGTTCTTC. V gene TRBV4-1 combines with J gene TRBJ2-1; the D gene is possibly TRBD2 (6 bases). Trimming left V 6 bases short and J 8 bases short, with 14 bases between. The CDR3 spans 13 residues. Germline CDR1 MGHRA, CDR2 YSYEKL.

The table lists this clonotype with a few counts. The chain joins TRBV20-1 to TRBJ1-3; unclear D gene. The CDR3 runs to 15 residues. V shed 0 bases and J shed 0 bases, with 9 bases lying between them. Germline V gene data show CDR1 as DFQATT and CDR2 as SNEGSKA (reference sequence). Here the CDR3 reads CSARDFSLSGNTIYF. The CDR3, as DNA: TGCAGTGCTAGAGATTTTAGTCTCTCTGGAAACACCATATATTTT.

The V gene is TRBV5-1, the J gene TRBJ2-7; 7 bases line up with TRBD1. The germline CDR1 and CDR2 sequences are SGHRS and YFSETQ. The CDR3 loop spans 13 amino acids. The J segment lost 3 bases and the V segment lost 6 bases, leaving 6 bases of the junction unmatched. In DNA form, the CDR3 reads TGCGCCAGCAAAAAAGGGGGCAGCTACGAGCAGTACTTC. Its protein product is CASKKGGSYEQYF.

The rearrangement uses TRBV14 and TRBJ1-6, with unresolved D. Germline V gene lookup returns CDR1 SGHDN and CDR2 FVKESK. The CDR3 has 14 residues. Deletions cut 2 bases from V and 7 bases from J, with 9 bases between. The CDR3 DNA sequence: TGTGCCAGCAGCCAACTGATGCGGAATTCACCCCTCCACTTT. This sequence encodes CASSQLMRNSPLHF. Supplemented by reference TRBV14 and TRBJ1-6, the full variable domain reads EAGVTQFPSHSVIEKGQTVTLRCDPISGHDNLYWYRRVMGKEIKFLLHFVKESKQDESGMPNNRFLAERTGGTYSTLKVQPAELEDSGVYFCASSQLMRNSPLHFGNGTRLTVT.

The gene calls are TRBV27 and TRBJ2-7; a possible D gene is TRBD2 (5 bases). V was shortened by 2 bases and J by 2 bases, with 13 bases between the two germline ends. CDR3 size: 15 residues. CDR1 is MNHEY and CDR2 is SMNVEV in the germline V gene (reference sequence). In DNA form, the CDR3 reads TGTGCCAGCAGTTTACGGGGTAGAAGCACCTACGAGCAGTACTTC. Translating it yields CASSLRGRSTYEQYF.

The genes are TRBV6-1 and TRBJ2-5; TRBD2 aligns across 8 bases. The length of the CDR3 is 15 residues. Trimming cost V 5 bases and J 2 bases; bases outside gene matches: 7. Germline assignment: CDR1 MNHNS and CDR2 SASEGT. The chain's CDR3 is CASSLREGVQETQYF. DNA of the CDR3: TGTGCCAGCAGTCTCCGGGAGGGGGTACAAGAGACCCAGTACTTC.

Sample share makes this clonotype medium-sized (0.01 to 0.1%). The V gene is TRBV7-2, the J gene TRBJ2-1, with D maybe TRBD2 (7 bases). Trimming shortened V by 0 bases and J by 6 bases, and 15 bases separated the two germline ends. Germline-derived CDR1 and CDR2 are SGHTA and FQGNSA. The CDR3 sequence is 16 residues long. CDR3 coding DNA: TGTGCCAGCAGCTTAGCATGGGGGGGCCCTGGCAATGAGCAGTTCTTC. Translation: CASSLAWGGPGNEQFF.

The rearrangement uses TRBV2 and TRBJ1-2; 8 bases agree with TRBD1. Trimming removed 5 bases from V and 11 bases from J; junction bases left unmatched: 16. Germline values: CDR1 SNHLY, CDR2 FYNNEI. The CDR3 runs to 15 residues. The DNA for the CDR3 is TGTGCCAGCAGTCTAGGACAGGGCGGGCTTGACGGGTACACCTTC. This gives the protein CASSLGQGGLDGYTF.

The gene calls are TRBV10-3 and TRBJ2-3; TRBD2 matches 11 bases. The CDR3 sequence is 16 residues long. Looked up from germline, CDR1 is ENHRY and CDR2 is SYGVKD. The ends lost 3 bases at V and 8 bases at J; junction bases unmatched: 10. CDR3 sequence: CAISEGTSGGPSTQYF. The CDR3 nucleotides read TGTGCCATCAGTGAAGGAACTAGCGGGGGCCCGAGTACGCAGTATTTT.

This clonotype appeared a few times. The chain recombines TRBV20-1 with TRBJ1-2; no clear D gene. The V gene lost 3 bases and the J gene lost 5 bases, with 10 bases spanning the gap. The CDR3 extends over 12 amino acids. Germline V gene sequence: CDR1 DFQATT, CDR2 SNEGSKA (reference sequence). DNA for the CDR3: TGCAGTGCTAGTCCCTGGAGTTATGGCTACACCTTC. Protein product: CSASPWSYGYTF.

This clonotype was picked up a small number of times. V and J are TRBV15 and TRBJ2-5; 16 bases line up with TRBD2. Per the germline V gene, CDR1 is LNHNV and CDR2 is YYDKDF (reference sequence). V lost 9 bases to trimming and J lost 5 bases; unmatched junction nucleotides: 9. This CDR3 spans 16 amino acids. The DNA for the CDR3 is TGTGCCACTCGAATTCCGGGACTAGCGGGAGGGGAGACCCAGTACTTC. Protein sequence: CATRIPGLAGGETQYF.

V is TRBV7-7 and J is TRBJ2-3; TRBD1 is a possible D gene (5 bases). V lost 5 bases and J lost 6, with 12 bases in between. Germline V gives CDR1 SSHAT, CDR2 FNYEAQ (reference sequence). CDR3 length equals 13 residues. The CDR3 sequence: CASSPAGSDTQYF. The CDR3 coding sequence is TGTGCCAGCAGCCCGGCAGGGTCCGATACGCAGTATTTT. Looking up the rest from reference TRBV7-7 and TRBJ2-3 gives the full variable domain: GAGVSQSPRYKVTKRGQDVTLRCDPISSHATLYWYQQALGQGPEFLTYFNYEAQPDKSGLPSDRFSAERPEGSISTLTIQRTEQRDSAMYRCASSPAGSDTQYFGPGTRLTVL.

This clonotype was observed a handful of times. The rearrangement links TRBV19 to TRBJ1-6; a weak D match, TRBD1 (5 bases). CDR1 is LNHDA and CDR2 is SQIVND in the germline V gene (reference sequence). Trimming stripped 9 bases from V and 6 bases from J, with 21 bases between. The CDR3 is 16 residues long. The CDR3 region has the DNA TGTGCCAGCCGCCCACCCACTGGGGCAGCTAATTCACCCCTCCACTTT. Its protein product is CASRPPTGAANSPLHF. The whole variable domain, filled in from reference TRBV19 and TRBJ1-6, reads DGGITQSPKYLFRKEGQNVTLSCEQNLNHDAMYWYRQDPGQGLRLIYYSQIVNDFQKGDIAEGYSVSREKKESFPLTVTSAQKNPTAFYLCASRPPTGAANSPLHFGNGTRLTVT.

The J gene is TRBJ2-7, the V gene TRBV7-2; D possibly corresponds to TRBD1 (5 bases). The germline V gene has CDR1 SGHTA and CDR2 FQGNSA. The V end was cut by 3 bases, the J end by 3 bases, with 9 bases between. CDR3 length: 13 residues. As DNA, the CDR3 is TGTGCCAGCAGCTTGAACAGGATCTACGAGCAGTACTTC. Amino acids: CASSLNRIYEQYF.

This chain joins TRBV5-6 and TRBJ1-1; no definite D call. The CDR3 is 16 residues long. Per germline, CDR1 SGHDT and CDR2 YYEEEE. Trimming took off 1 base at V and 0 bases at J, with 13 bases between the two ends. The CDR3 DNA follows: TGTGCCAGCAGCTTGCGGACGGGCGGTATGAACACTGAAGCTTTCTTT. It codes for CASSLRTGGMNTEAFF.

This chain uses TRBV7-9 with TRBJ2-7; D possibly uses TRBD1 or TRBD2 (6 bases each). Germline values: CDR1 SEHNR, CDR2 FQNEAQ (reference sequence). This CDR3 spans 14 amino acids. V was cut by 7 bases and J by 0 bases, with 13 bases left in between. As DNA, the CDR3 is TGTGCCAGCACCAACCCGGGGGCCTCCTACGAGCAGTACTTC. Translation: CASTNPGASYEQYF.

Of note for this clonotype: One end of the junction is discordant with germline, which a read error may explain. This chain uses TRBV15 with TRBJ1-5, with TRBD1 identical over 7 bases. This CDR3 region has 15 residues. Germline CDR1 and CDR2: LNHNV and YYDKDF (reference sequence). DNA for the CDR3: TGTGCCACCAGCAGAGTCCTAGGGGGCAATCAGTCCCAGCATTTT. It specifies CATSRVLGGNQSQHF.

This clonotype was counted a few times. The rearrangement uses TRBV19 and TRBJ1-3; perhaps TRBD1 as D (6 bases). This CDR3 region has 14 residues. Germline CDR1 LNHDA, CDR2 SQIVND (reference sequence). Trimming left V 5 bases short and J 3 bases short, with 11 bases between. Written as DNA, the CDR3 is TGTGCCAGTAGTCCAGGGGTAAATGGAAACACCATATATTTT. Its protein product is CASSPGVNGNTIYF.